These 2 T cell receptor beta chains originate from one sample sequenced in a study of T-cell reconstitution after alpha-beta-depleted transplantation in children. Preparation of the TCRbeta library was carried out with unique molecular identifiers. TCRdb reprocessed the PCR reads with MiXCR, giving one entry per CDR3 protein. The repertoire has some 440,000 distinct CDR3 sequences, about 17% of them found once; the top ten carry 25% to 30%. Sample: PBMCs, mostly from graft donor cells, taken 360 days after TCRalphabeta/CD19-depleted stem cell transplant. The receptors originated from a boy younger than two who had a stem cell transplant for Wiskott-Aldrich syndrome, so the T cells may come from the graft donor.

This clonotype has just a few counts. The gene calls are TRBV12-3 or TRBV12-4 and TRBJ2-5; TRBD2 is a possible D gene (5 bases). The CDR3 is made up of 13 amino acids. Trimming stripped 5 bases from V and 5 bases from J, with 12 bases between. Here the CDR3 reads CASSTRDQETQYF. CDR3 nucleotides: TGTGCCAGCAGTACTAGGGATCAGGAGACCCAGTACTTC.

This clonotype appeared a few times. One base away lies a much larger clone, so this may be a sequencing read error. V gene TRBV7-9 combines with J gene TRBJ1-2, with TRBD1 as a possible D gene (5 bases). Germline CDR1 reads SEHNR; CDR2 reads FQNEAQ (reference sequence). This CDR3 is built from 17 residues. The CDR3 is CASSQGGKLISNYGYSF. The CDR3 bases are TGTGCCAGCAGCCAGGGCGGAAAACTCATTTCTAACTATGGCTACTCCTTC.